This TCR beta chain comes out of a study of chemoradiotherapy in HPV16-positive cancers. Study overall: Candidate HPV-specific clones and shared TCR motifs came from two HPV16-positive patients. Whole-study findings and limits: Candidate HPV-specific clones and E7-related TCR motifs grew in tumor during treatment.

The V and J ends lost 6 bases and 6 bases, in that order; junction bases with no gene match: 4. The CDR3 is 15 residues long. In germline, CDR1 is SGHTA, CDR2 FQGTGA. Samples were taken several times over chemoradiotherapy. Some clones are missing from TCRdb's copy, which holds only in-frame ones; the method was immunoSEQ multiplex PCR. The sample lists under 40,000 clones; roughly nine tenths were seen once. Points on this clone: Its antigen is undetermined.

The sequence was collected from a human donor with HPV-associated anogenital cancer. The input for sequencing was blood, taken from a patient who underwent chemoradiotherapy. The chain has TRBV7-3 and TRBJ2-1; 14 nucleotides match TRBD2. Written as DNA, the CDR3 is TGTGCCAGCAGGCTGGGACTAGCGGGAGTCAATGAGCAGTTCTTC. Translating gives CASRLGLAGVNEQFF.